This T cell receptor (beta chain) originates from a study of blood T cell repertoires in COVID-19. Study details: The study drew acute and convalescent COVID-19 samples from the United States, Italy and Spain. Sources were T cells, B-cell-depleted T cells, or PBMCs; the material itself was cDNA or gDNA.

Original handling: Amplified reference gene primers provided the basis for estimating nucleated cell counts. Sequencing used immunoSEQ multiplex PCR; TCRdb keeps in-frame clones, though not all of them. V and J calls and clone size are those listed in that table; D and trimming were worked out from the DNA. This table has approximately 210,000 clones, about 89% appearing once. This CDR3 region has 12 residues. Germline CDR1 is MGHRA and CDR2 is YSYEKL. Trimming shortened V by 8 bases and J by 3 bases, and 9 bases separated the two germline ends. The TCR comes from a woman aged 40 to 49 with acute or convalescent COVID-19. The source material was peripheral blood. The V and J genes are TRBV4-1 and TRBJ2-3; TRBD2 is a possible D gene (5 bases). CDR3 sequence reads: CASVDLTDTQYF. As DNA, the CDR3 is TGCGCCAGCGTGGACTTGACAGATACGCAGTATTTT.